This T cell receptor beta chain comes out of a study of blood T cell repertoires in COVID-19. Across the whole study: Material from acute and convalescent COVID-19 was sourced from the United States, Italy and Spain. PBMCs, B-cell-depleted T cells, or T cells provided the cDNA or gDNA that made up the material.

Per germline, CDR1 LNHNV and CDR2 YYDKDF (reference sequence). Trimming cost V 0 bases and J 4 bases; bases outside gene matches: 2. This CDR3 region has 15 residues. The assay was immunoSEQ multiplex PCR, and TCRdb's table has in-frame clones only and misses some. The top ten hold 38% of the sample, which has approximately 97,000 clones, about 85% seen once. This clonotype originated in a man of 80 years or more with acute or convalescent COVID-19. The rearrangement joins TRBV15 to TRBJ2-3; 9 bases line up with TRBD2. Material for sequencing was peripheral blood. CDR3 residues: CATSRDSGSSDTQYF. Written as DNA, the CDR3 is TGTGCCACCAGCAGAGATAGCGGGAGTTCAGATACGCAGTATTTT.